This T cell receptor (beta chain) comes out of a study of blood T cell repertoires in COVID-19. Study in general: COVID-19 samples collected from the United States, Italy and Spain covered acute and convalescent phases. PBMCs, B-cell-depleted T cells, or T cells provided the cDNA or gDNA that made up the material.

Per the germline V gene, CDR1 is LNHDA and CDR2 is SQIVND (reference sequence). The V and J ends lost 5 bases and 10 bases respectively, with 17 bases between them. The CDR3 is made up of 13 amino acids. Original data processing: Estimation of nucleated cell counts was performed using reference gene primer amplification. The data were produced by immunoSEQ multiplex PCR, yet TCRdb's version contains in-frame clones alone and is incomplete. The V and J calls and clone size were taken over from that table, and D and trimming were inferred from the DNA. The sample holds roughly 230,000 clones, around 81% seen once.

Sequenced: peripheral blood. The origin of this receptor is a man in his fifties with active or convalescent COVID-19. V and J are TRBV19 and TRBJ1-1; tentatively, D is TRBD1 (6 bases). The CDR3 nucleotides read TGTGCCAGTAGTCCCCGTGGGGGCACGGGAGCTTTCTTT. It is translated as CASSPRGGTGAFF.